Listed below are T cell receptor beta chains from one sample, sequenced in a study of blood T cell repertoires in COVID-19. Using immunoSEQ multiplex PCR, the repertoire was profiled, and TCRdb retains in-frame clones only, with some absent. The sample has approximately 110,000 clones, roughly 80% seen once. The sequenced sample was peripheral blood. All receptors derive from a man aged 65-85 years with active or convalescent COVID-19. CDR3s include the opening cysteine and the closing phenylalanine or tryptophan. Each record gives: D gene, clone size, J gene, V gene, CDR3 protein, CDR3 DNA. The D gene is left open where the match is weak. Rows may omit the clone size; those that give it use once, few, many or a size class.

. . TRBJ2-1 TRBV3-1/TRBV3-2 CASSQDLGDGYNEQFF TGTGCCAGCAGCCAAGACCTGGGAGACGGCTACAATGAGCAGTTCTTC
. once TRBJ1-5 TRBV27 CASSFLSNQPQHF TGTGCCAGCAGTTTTCTTAGCAATCAGCCCCAGCATTTT
. . TRBJ1-1 TRBV20-1 CSADRNTEAFF TGCAGTGCCGACAGGAACACTGAAGCTTTCTTT
TRBD1 . TRBJ1-2 TRBV5-8 CASSLAGTEIYSYTF TGTGCCAGCAGCTTGGCCGGGACAGAGATATATAGCTACACCTTC
TRBD2 . TRBJ2-7 TRBV27 CASSLGTLADEQYF TGTGCCAGCAGTTTAGGGACTCTAGCGGACGAGCAGTACTTC
TRBD1 . TRBJ2-7 TRBV7-8 CASSQTGVIYEQYF TGTGCCAGCAGCCAGACAGGGGTAATCTACGAGCAGTACTTC
TRBD1 few TRBJ1-5 TRBV19 CASSTTGGRQPQHF TGTGCCAGTAGTACAACAGGGGGTCGTCAGCCCCAGCATTTT
. . TRBJ2-5 TRBV15 CATSRERPDGTQYF TGTGCCACCAGCAGAGAGCGGCCAGACGGGACCCAGTACTTC
TRBD1 . TRBJ1-1 TRBV6-5 CASTGDRVKAFF TGTGCCAGCACCGGGGACAGGGTAAAAGCTTTCTTT
TRBD2 . TRBJ2-7 TRBV5-1 CASSLGLAGVNEQYF TGCGCCAGCAGCTTGGGACTAGCGGGAGTCAACGAGCAGTACTTC
TRBD1 . TRBJ2-7 TRBV28 CASSVSGQVGSYEQYF TGTGCCAGCAGTGTTTCGGGACAGGTCGGCTCCTACGAGCAGTACTTC
. . TRBJ1-5 TRBV6-1 CASSEWTVPNQPQHF TGTGCCAGCAGTGAATGGACTGTACCTAATCAGCCCCAGCATTTT
TRBD2 . TRBJ2-1 TRBV10-1 CASSVGLAGAYNEQFF TGCGCCAGCAGTGTTGGACTAGCGGGAGCTTACAATGAGCAGTTCTTC
TRBD2 . TRBJ2-3 TRBV27 CASSRWLAGVDTQYF TGTGCCAGCAGTCGGTGGCTAGCGGGAGTTGATACGCAGTATTTT
. . TRBJ1-3 TRBV9 CASSSTTGSGNTIYF TGTGCCAGCAGCTCTACAACAGGTTCTGGAAACACCATATATTTT
TRBD2 . TRBJ2-1 TRBV3-1/TRBV3-2 CASSQGPTSGSGEQFF TGTGCCAGCAGCCAAGGACCCACTAGCGGGAGTGGGGAGCAGTTCTTC
TRBD1 . TRBJ1-4 TRBV19 CASSMDRGRNFNEKLFF TGTGCCAGTAGTATGGACAGGGGGAGGAACTTTAATGAAAAACTGTTTTTT
TRBD1 . TRBJ1-2 TRBV28 CASSLEDRVHGYTF TGTGCCAGCAGTTTGGAGGACAGGGTACATGGCTACACCTTC
. . TRBJ1-1 TRBV6-5 CASRIRTNTEAFF TGTGCCAGCAGAATACGCACAAACACTGAAGCTTTCTTT
. . TRBJ1-3 TRBV5-1 CASSLDSSFLSGNTIYF TGCGCCAGCAGCTTGGACTCTAGCTTCCTCTCTGGAAACACCATATATTTT
TRBD1 . TRBJ1-5 TRBV2 CASSEEAGGYQPQHF TGTGCCAGCAGTGAAGAGGCAGGGGGATATCAGCCCCAGCATTTT
. once TRBJ2-3 TRBV5-1 CASSLGQSTDTQYF TGCGCCAGCAGCTTGGGACAGTCAACAGATACGCAGTATTTT
TRBD1 . TRBJ1-5 TRBV18 CASSPPGQGLNQPQHF TGTGCCAGCTCACCACCGGGACAGGGACTTAATCAGCCCCAGCATTTT
. . TRBJ1-2 TRBV28 CASSLRGWGLYGYTF TGTGCCAGCAGTTTGCGGGGGTGGGGGCTCTATGGCTACACCTTC
. . TRBJ2-7 TRBV18 CASSPGGESAPRSYEQYF TGTGCCAGCTCACCCGGTGGGGAGTCGGCGCCTCGGTCCTACGAGCAGTACTTC
TRBD1 . TRBJ1-3 TRBV28 CASRLQGAGNTIYF TGTGCCAGCAGATTACAGGGGGCTGGAAACACCATATATTTT
. . TRBJ1-1 TRBV5-5 CASSLVDRSYSEAFF TGTGCCAGCAGCTTGGTAGACAGGAGCTATTCTGAAGCTTTCTTT
. . TRBJ1-4 TRBV5-4 CASSFEWGGDEKLFF TGTGCCAGCAGCTTTGAATGGGGCGGGGATGAAAAACTGTTTTTT
TRBD1 once TRBJ1-5 TRBV2 CASSQTGGYQPQHF TGTGCCAGCAGCCAAACAGGGGGCTATCAGCCCCAGCATTTT
. . TRBJ1-4 TRBV19 CASRLSEKLFF TGTGCCAGTAGGTTATCTGAAAAACTGTTTTTT
TRBD1 . TRBJ2-1 TRBV5-5 CASSRTGNNEQFF TGTGCCAGCAGCCGGACAGGGAACAATGAGCAGTTCTTC
. . TRBJ2-1 TRBV11-2 CASSLGRKVPYNEQFF TGTGCCAGCAGCTTGGGCAGGAAGGTCCCGTACAATGAGCAGTTCTTC
TRBD1 . TRBJ2-2 TRBV11-1 CASSLEGAGTGELFF TGTGCCAGCAGCTTAGAGGGGGCTGGCACCGGGGAGCTGTTTTTT
TRBD1 . TRBJ2-7 TRBV7-9 CASSPPTPGQGAEQYF TGTGCCAGCAGCCCCCCCACTCCGGGACAGGGAGCCGAGCAGTACTTC
. . TRBJ1-2 TRBV12-5 CASGLVQSAGGFYGYTF TGTGCTAGTGGTTTGGTACAGTCAGCGGGGGGGTTCTATGGCTACACCTTC
. . TRBJ1-1 TRBV5-1 CASTTGEGTEAFF TGCGCCAGTACAACGGGGGAGGGCACTGAAGCTTTCTTT
TRBD1 large TRBJ2-7 TRBV2 CASRPGTDYEQYF TGTGCCAGCAGGCCCGGGACAGACTACGAGCAGTACTTC
. once TRBJ1-2 TRBV3-1/TRBV3-2 CASKNQGTYGYTF TGTGCCAGCAAAAACCAGGGAACCTATGGCTACACCTTC
TRBD2 few TRBJ2-2 TRBV5-4 CASSEGLAGAATGELFF TGTGCCAGCAGCGAGGGACTAGCGGGGGCCGCCACCGGGGAGCTGTTTTTT
. . TRBJ2-3 TRBV29-1 CSVDAGGTDTQYF TGCAGCGTTGACGCGGGTGGGACAGATACGCAGTATTTT
TRBD1 . TRBJ1-4 TRBV6-1 CASRPTGGRSYLFF TGTGCCAGCAGACCTACAGGGGGTAGGAGTTATCTGTTTTTT
. . TRBJ1-1 TRBV6-6 CASSYSRVTNTEAFF TGTGCCAGCAGTTACTCCAGGGTAACAAACACTGAAGCTTTCTTT
TRBD2 . TRBJ2-2 TRBV7-6 CASSFQAGANTGELFF TGTGCCAGCAGCTTTCAAGCGGGGGCGAACACCGGGGAGCTGTTTTTT
TRBD1 . TRBJ2-7 TRBV6-6 CASSARGQAYEQYF TGTGCCAGCAGTGCACGGGGACAGGCCTACGAGCAGTACTTC
TRBD1 . TRBJ1-1 TRBV9 CASSAQTGQGNTEAFF TGTGCCAGCAGCGCACAAACCGGACAGGGGAACACTGAAGCTTTCTTT
. . TRBJ1-2 TRBV5-4 CASSSTARGYTF TGTGCCAGCAGCTCGACCGCGAGGGGCTACACCTTC
. . TRBJ2-2 TRBV12-3/TRBV12-4 CASTPESTGELFF TGTGCCAGCACCCCTGAGAGCACCGGGGAGCTGTTTTTT
TRBD2 . TRBJ2-1 TRBV2 CASRETSGGKEQFF TGTGCCAGCAGGGAGACTAGCGGTGGGAAGGAGCAGTTCTTC
TRBD2 . TRBJ2-3 TRBV4-2 CASSQELLAGATTDTQYF TGTGCCAGCAGCCAAGAGTTACTAGCGGGGGCTACCACAGATACGCAGTATTTT
TRBD2 . TRBJ2-3 TRBV3-1/TRBV3-2 CASSRLAGGPGKDTQYF TGTGCCAGCAGCCGACTAGCGGGAGGGCCCGGTAAGGATACGCAGTATTTT
TRBD1 once TRBJ1-2 TRBV10-3 CAISGSQGDYGYTF TGTGCCATCAGTGGAAGTCAGGGGGACTATGGCTACACCTTC
. . TRBJ1-5 TRBV15 CATSDKQVGNQPQHF TGTGCCACCAGCGATAAACAGGTTGGCAATCAGCCCCAGCATTTT
. . TRBJ2-7 TRBV30 CAWSPRDNSAGEQYF TGTGCCTGGAGTCCCCGGGACAATAGTGCGGGCGAGCAGTACTTC
TRBD1 . TRBJ1-5 TRBV2 CASRRQGANQPQHF TGTGCCAGCCGCCGACAGGGGGCCAATCAGCCCCAGCATTTT
. . TRBJ2-5 TRBV6-1 CASRRQEETQYF TGTGCCAGCAGAAGACAGGAAGAGACCCAGTACTTC
. . TRBJ1-6 TRBV12-5 CASGLMTANSPLHF TGTGCTAGTGGTTTGATGACAGCTAATTCACCCCTCCACTTT
. . TRBJ1-4 TRBV29-1 CSACAGNAEKLFF TGCAGCGCATGTGCCGGGAACGCTGAAAAACTGTTTTTT
TRBD1 . TRBJ1-5 TRBV3-1/TRBV3-2 CASSPLTGRNQPQHF TGTGCCAGCAGCCCATTGACAGGGCGCAATCAGCCCCAGCATTTT
. few TRBJ2-3 TRBV5-1 CASSTGESTDTQYF TGCGCCAGCAGCACCGGAGAAAGCACAGATACGCAGTATTTT
TRBD1 . TRBJ2-1 TRBV5-6 CASSEETGGIDNEQFF TGTGCCAGCAGCGAAGAGACAGGGGGGATCGACAATGAGCAGTTCTTC